What follows describes a single T cell receptor beta chain. No antigen is known for it. This specimen belongs to a study of cytomegalovirus exposure and HLA in healthy donors. Findings and caveats of the study: Researchers catalogued over 150 TCR beta chains as cytomegalovirus-associated. Near-uniform donor sequencing depth was presumed by presence/absence analyses.

PCR primers comprised 60 Vbeta and 13 Jbeta primers. Data came from immunoSEQ multiplex PCR; TCRdb stores just in-frame clones and leaves some out. The sample contains under 200,000 clones, about 68% of which appear only once. CDR3 length equals 14 residues. V lost 3 bases, J lost 8 bases, and 4 bases stayed unmatched. CDR1 LNHNV and CDR2 YYDKDF come from the germline V gene (reference sequence). The receptor was isolated from a female donor in good health and CMV-seronegative. Sequenced material: PBMCs. This rearrangement joins TRBV15 to TRBJ1-4; TRBD1 aligns across 9 bases. As DNA, the CDR3 is TGTGCCACCAGCAGGAACAGGGGGCGGGAAAAACTGTTTTTT. Protein product: CATSRNRGREKLFF. Using reference TRBV15 and TRBJ1-4 for the parts outside the CDR3, the full variable domain is DAMVIQNPRYQVTQFGKPVTLSCSQTLNHNVMYWYQQKSSQAPKLLFHYYDKDFNNEADTPDNFQSRRPNTSFCFLDIRSPGLGDTAMYLCATSRNRGREKLFFGSGTQLSVL.